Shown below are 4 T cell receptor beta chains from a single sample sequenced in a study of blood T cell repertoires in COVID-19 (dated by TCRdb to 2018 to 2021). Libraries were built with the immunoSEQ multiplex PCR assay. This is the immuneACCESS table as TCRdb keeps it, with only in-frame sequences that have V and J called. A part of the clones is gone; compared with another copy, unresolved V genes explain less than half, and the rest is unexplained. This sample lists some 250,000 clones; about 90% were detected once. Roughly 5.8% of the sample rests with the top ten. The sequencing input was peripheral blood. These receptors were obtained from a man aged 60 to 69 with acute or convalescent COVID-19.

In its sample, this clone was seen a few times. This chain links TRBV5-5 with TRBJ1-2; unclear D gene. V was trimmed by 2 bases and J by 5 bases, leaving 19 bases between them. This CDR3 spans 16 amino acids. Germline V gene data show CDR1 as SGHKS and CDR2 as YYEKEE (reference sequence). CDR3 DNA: TGTGCCAGCAGCTTAGTTGTATCAGGATCCCTTTATGGCTACACCTTC. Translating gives CASSLVVSGSLYGYTF.

The CDR3 loop reads CASSSTDNSPLHF. DNA of the CDR3: TGTGCCAGCAGCTCGACAGATAATTCACCCCTCCACTTT. The gene calls are TRBV7-3 and TRBJ1-6; D perhaps matches TRBD1 (5 bases). V was cut by 4 bases and J by 5 bases, with 6 bases left in between. The CDR3 has 13 amino acids. Germline assignment: CDR1 SGHTA and CDR2 FQGTGA. Variable domain in full (rest from reference TRBV7-3 and TRBJ1-6): GAGVSQTPSNKVTEKGKYVELRCDPISGHTALYWYRQSLGQGPEFLIYFQGTGAADDSGLPNDRFFAVRPEGSVSTLKIQRTERGDSAVYLCASSSTDNSPLHFGNGTRLTVT.

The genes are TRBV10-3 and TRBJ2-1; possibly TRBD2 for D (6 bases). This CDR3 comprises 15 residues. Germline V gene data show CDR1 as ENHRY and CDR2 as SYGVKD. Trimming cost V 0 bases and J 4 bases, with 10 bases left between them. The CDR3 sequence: CAISESLAAYNEQFF. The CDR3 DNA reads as TGTGCCATCAGTGAGTCTTTAGCGGCGTACAATGAGCAGTTCTTC.

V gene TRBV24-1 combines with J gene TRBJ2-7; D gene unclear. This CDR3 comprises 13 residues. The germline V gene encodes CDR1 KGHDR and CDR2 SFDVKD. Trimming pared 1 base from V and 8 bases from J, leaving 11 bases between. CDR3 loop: CATSDFAGPKQYF. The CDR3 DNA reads TGTGCCACCAGTGATTTCGCAGGTCCTAAGCAGTACTTC.